The 18 T cell receptor beta chains listed next were all sequenced from one sample in a study of cytomegalovirus exposure and HLA in healthy donors. PCR used 60 Vbeta primers and 13 Jbeta primers. Clones were read by immunoSEQ multiplex PCR, and TCRdb kept only the in-frame ones, dropping some. The sample consists of approximately 150,000 clones, 65% to 70% of them appearing once. The sequencing input was PBMCs. The source is a man aged 25 to 40 in good health and CMV-seropositive.

This sequence joins TRBV30 and TRBJ1-2; the match to TRBD1 covers 8 bases. CDR3 size: 11 residues. V gave up 5 bases and J gave up 7 bases; unmatched junction bases: 3. The V gene's germline CDR1 is GTSNPN and CDR2 SVGIG (reference sequence). The CDR3 DNA reads as TGTGCCTGGGCTCAGGGGGCTGGCTACACCTTC. This sequence encodes CAWAQGAGYTF. Full variable domain (rest looked up from reference TRBV30 and TRBJ1-2): SQTIHQWPATLVQPVGSPLSLECTVEGTSNPNLYWYRQAAGRGLQLLFYSVGIGQISSEVPQNLSASRPQDRQFILSSKKLLLSDSGFYLCAWAQGAGYTFGSGTRLTVV.

This clone was recorded once. In nucleotides, the CDR3 is TGTGCCAGCAGGCCGGGGGGCGTGGAGACCCAGTACTTC. Its protein product is CASRPGGVETQYF. The J gene is TRBJ2-5, the V gene TRBV6-5, with D possibly being TRBD2 (7 bases). With 6 bases removed from V and 5 bases from J, the gap between germline ends came to 13 bases. CDR1 MNHEY and CDR2 SVGAGI come from the germline V gene. This CDR3 is built from 13 residues.

The rearrangement links TRBV30 to TRBJ1-5; 7 bases fit TRBD1. The junction had 2 bases not matched to a gene; V was cut back by 2 bases and J by 4 bases. CDR3 size: 13 residues. In germline, CDR1 is GTSNPN, CDR2 SVGIG (reference sequence). This CDR3 is CAWSKTGNQPQHF. In DNA, the CDR3 is TGTGCCTGGAGTAAGACAGGGAATCAGCCCCAGCATTTT.

On this clone itself: The identical CDR3 is also encoded by other nucleotide sequences in the sample. The chain has TRBV6-1 and TRBJ2-7; TRBD2 matches 9 bases. The junction had 3 bases not matched to a gene; V was cut back by 6 bases and J by 3 bases. This CDR3 region has 13 residues. The germline V gene encodes CDR1 MNHNS and CDR2 SASEGT. The CDR3 loop is CASRETSGYEQYF. The CDR3, as DNA: TGTGCCAGCAGAGAGACTAGCGGCTACGAGCAGTACTTC.

V and J are TRBV30 and TRBJ1-1; TRBD1 might be the D (5 bases). CDR3 length: 13 amino acids. Germline V gene data show CDR1 as GTSNPN and CDR2 as SVGIG (reference sequence). Trimming left V 2 bases short and J 5 bases short, with 12 bases between. CDR3: CAWSSQGGTEAFF. CDR3 nucleotide sequence: TGTGCCTGGAGTAGTCAGGGAGGAACTGAAGCTTTCTTT. The full variable domain, rest sourced from reference TRBV30 and TRBJ1-1, is SQTIHQWPATLVQPVGSPLSLECTVEGTSNPNLYWYRQAAGRGLQLLFYSVGIGQISSEVPQNLSASRPQDRQFILSSKKLLLSDSGFYLCAWSSQGGTEAFFGQGTRLTVV.

The chain couples TRBV2 to TRBJ2-1, with 11 bases lining up with TRBD2. The CDR3 runs 16 residues. Germline lookup yields CDR1 SNHLY and CDR2 FYNNEI. The V gene end was trimmed by 6 bases and the J gene end by 10 bases; junction bases not matched to a gene: 14. CDR3 coding DNA: TGTGCCAGCAGGGGATTAGCGGGAGGGCCGTCGGGAGAGCAGTTCTTC. It translates to CASRGLAGGPSGEQFF.

The chain recombines TRBV19 with TRBJ1-5; D not resolved. The V and J ends lost 6 bases and 0 bases respectively, with 18 bases between them. This CDR3 is built from 17 residues. Looked up from germline, CDR1 is LNHDA and CDR2 is SQIVND (reference sequence). The CDR3: CASRAWELGDSNQPQHF. CDR3 coding DNA: TGTGCCAGTAGGGCCTGGGAGTTGGGAGATAGCAATCAGCCCCAGCATTTT.

This clone has only a few counts. V usage is TRBV5-4 and J usage is TRBJ1-1; TRBD1 is a possible D gene (5 bases). The germline gives CDR1 SGHNT, CDR2 YYREEE (reference sequence). V lost 4 bases and J 3 bases, leaving 16 bases between the germline ends. This CDR3 is built from 15 residues. CDR3 residues: CASSRAGRRDTEAFF. DNA of the CDR3: TGTGCCAGCAGCCGGGCGGGGCGTCGGGACACTGAAGCTTTCTTT.

The V and J genes are TRBV2 and TRBJ2-7; D not certain. V lost 8 bases to trimming and J lost 6 bases, with 8 bases between them. CDR3 length: 10 amino acids. Germline V gene sequence: CDR1 SNHLY, CDR2 FYNNEI. In DNA, the CDR3 is TGTGCCAGCGAGATGATCGAGCAGTACTTC. This gives the protein CASEMIEQYF.

V gene TRBV4-2 combines with J gene TRBJ2-4; D is ambiguous. Germline V gives CDR1 LGHNA, CDR2 YNFKEQ. V was pared by 1 base and J by 0 bases, with 10 bases between. The length of the CDR3 is 16 residues. This chain's CDR3 is CASSQALAEAKNIQYF. DNA of the CDR3: TGTGCCAGCAGCCAAGCTTTAGCCGAAGCCAAAAACATTCAGTACTTC.

In the case of this clone: Other DNA sequences in the sample encode the same CDR3. The V and J genes are TRBV1 and TRBJ1-3. TRBV1 has pseudogene status. This CDR3 contains 18 residues. CDR3 in DNA: TGCACCAGCAGCCAAGAGTGGAGGCAGTTACGACCTGGAAACACCATATATTTT. It is translated as CTSSQEWRQLRPGNTIYF.

The rearrangement joins TRBV4-2 to TRBJ2-5, with TRBD2 identical over 10 bases. This CDR3 is 17 amino acids long. Germline trimming cut 1 base from V and 0 bases from J; bases unmatched to any gene: 5. CDR1 is LGHNA, CDR2 YNFKEQ, per germline. CDR3 in DNA: TGTGCCAGCAGCCAAGCCCAACTAGCGGGAAACCAAGAGACCCAGTACTTC. Translated: CASSQAQLAGNQETQYF.

This clone was seen a few times. The CDR3 protein is CAWRGGSLRGGKNIQYF. In nucleotides, the CDR3 is TGTGCCTGGAGGGGCGGGAGTCTAAGAGGAGGCAAAAACATTCAGTACTTC. The chain couples TRBV30 to TRBJ2-4; 7 bases are shared with TRBD2. The V segment lost 3 bases and the J segment 3 bases; nucleotides outside the gene matches: 14. Germline CDR1 reads GTSNPN; CDR2 reads SVGIG (reference sequence). This CDR3 region has 17 residues. Full variable domain (missing parts from reference TRBV30 and TRBJ2-4): SQTIHQWPATLVQPVGSPLSLECTVEGTSNPNLYWYRQAAGRGLQLLFYSVGIGQISSEVPQNLSASRPQDRQFILSSKKLLLSDSGFYLCAWRGGSLRGGKNIQYFGAGTRLSVL.

V gene TRBV19 combines with J gene TRBJ1-2; TRBD1 agrees at 8 bases. The V gene's germline CDR1 is LNHDA and CDR2 SQIVND (reference sequence). With V trimmed by 3 bases and J by 4 bases, 1 base remained unmatched. This CDR3 comprises 13 residues. CDR3 residues: CASSMDRAYGYTF. The CDR3 coding sequence is TGTGCCAGTAGTATGGACAGGGCCTATGGCTACACCTTC.

The chain is built from TRBV28 and TRBJ1-1, with TRBD1 as a possible D gene (5 bases). Germline V gene lookup returns CDR1 MDHEN and CDR2 SYDVKM. This CDR3 contains 13 residues. The V gene lost 2 bases and the J gene lost 8 bases, with 12 bases spanning the gap. As DNA, the CDR3 is TGTGCCAGCAGTTTAGGACACTTCGGAGAAGCTTTCTTT. This codes for CASSLGHFGEAFF.

The CDR3 here is CASSVVSGAGELFF. In nucleotides, the CDR3 is TGTGCCAGCAGCGTAGTGTCAGGGGCCGGGGAGCTGTTTTTT. The chain couples TRBV9 to TRBJ2-2; tentatively, D is TRBD1 (6 bases). V dropped 0 bases and J dropped 6 bases, with 9 bases sitting between them. Germline V CDR1 and CDR2: SGDLS, YYNGEE. The CDR3 covers 14 residues.

A remark on this clone: One end of the junction is discordant with germline, which a read error may explain. V and J are TRBV19 and TRBJ2-7; D is possibly TRBD2 (5 bases). The V gene's germline CDR1 is LNHDA and CDR2 SQIVND (reference sequence). The CDR3 loop spans 15 amino acids. The CDR3 loop is CASSDASGTSYEQHF. CDR3 nucleotides: TGTGCCAGTAGTGACGCGTCGGGAACCTCCTACGAGCAGCACTTC.

This clone has just one count. The rearrangement joins TRBV7-3 to TRBJ1-2; 10 nucleotides agree with TRBD1. The CDR3 consists of 14 residues. Trimming took 4 bases from V and 6 from J; bases not matched to a gene: 5. Per the germline V gene, CDR1 is SGHTA and CDR2 is FQGTGA. CDR3 sequence (DNA): TGTGCCAGCAGCTCGACAGGGGGCGCAAATGGCTACACCTTC. It encodes CASSSTGGANGYTF.